The 27 T cell receptor beta chains listed next were all sequenced from one sample in a study of OX40 agonist ivuxolimab in advanced cancers. Using immunoSEQ multiplex PCR, the repertoire was profiled, and TCRdb retains in-frame clones only, with some absent. The sample lists over 90,000 clones, approximately 87% seen once, with roughly 5% in the top ten. This sample comprised CD4+ or CD8+ T cells sorted from blood, obtained in a trial of the OX40 agonist ivuxolimab. These receptor sequences come from an adult with an advanced solid tumor such as melanoma, head and neck, liver or kidney cancer.

With regard to this clone: In the same sample, other DNA sequences code for this CDR3. V is TRBV9 and J is TRBJ2-2; D tentatively fits TRBD1 or TRBD2 (5 bases each). The CDR3 runs 15 residues. Deletions cut 2 bases from V and 4 bases from J, with 12 bases between. Germline V CDR1 and CDR2: SGDLS, YYNGEE. This chain's CDR3 is CASSVRGVGTGELFF. CDR3 bases: TGTGCCAGCAGCGTGAGGGGAGTGGGCACCGGGGAGCTGTTTTTT.

The V and J genes are TRBV7-8 and TRBJ1-1; D possibly corresponds to TRBD1 (5 bases). In germline, CDR1 is SGHVS, CDR2 FQNEAQ. The CDR3 runs 14 residues. V lost 2 bases, J lost 4 bases, and 11 bases lay in between. In DNA, the CDR3 is TGTGCCAGCAGCTTAATTGCAGGGCCCACTGAAGCTTTCTTT. Translation gives CASSLIAGPTEAFF.

The rearrangement links TRBV5-4 to TRBJ2-5; D is perhaps TRBD1 or TRBD2 (5 bases each). Germline V CDR1 and CDR2: SGHNT, YYREEE (reference sequence). The V end was cut by 4 bases, the J end by 1 base, with 14 bases between. The CDR3 contains 15 residues. DNA for the CDR3: TGTGCCAGCAGCCAATCCGGGGCAGGCCAAGAGACCCAGTACTTC. The encoded protein is CASSQSGAGQETQYF.

Comments on this clone: Other DNA sequences in the sample encode the same CDR3. The genes are TRBV6-6 and TRBJ1-5; TRBD1 agrees at 10 bases. V was pared by 3 bases and J by 2 bases, with 4 bases of the junction left unmatched. Germline CDR1 is MNHNY and CDR2 is SVGAGI (reference sequence). The CDR3 loop spans 16 amino acids. Here the CDR3 DNA reads TGTGCCAGCAGTTATTCCGGGACAGGGGGCAATCAGCCCCAGCATTTT. Its protein is CASSYSGTGGNQPQHF.

This chain joins TRBV30 and TRBJ1-1; maybe TRBD1 (5 bases). Germline CDR1 and CDR2: GTSNPN and SVGIG (reference sequence). The CDR3 is 14 residues long. V gave up 1 base and J gave up 1 base, with 10 bases separating them. In DNA, the CDR3 is TGTGCCTGGAGTGACAGGCCAGGGAACACTGAAGCTTTCTTT. Amino acid sequence: CAWSDRPGNTEAFF.

The J gene is TRBJ2-7, the V gene TRBV6-1, with unresolved D. The CDR3 runs 11 residues. The V gene lost 6 bases and the J gene lost 4 bases, with 7 bases spanning the gap. Germline V gives CDR1 MNHNS, CDR2 SASEGT. DNA of the CDR3: TGTGCCAGCAGAGTACAGTACGAGCAGTACTTC. As protein: CASRVQYEQYF.

This clone was seen once. The rearrangement joins TRBV7-9 to TRBJ1-2; no clear D. CDR1 and CDR2 (germline): SEHNR, FQNEAQ (reference sequence). The V and J ends lost 5 bases and 4 bases respectively, with 11 bases between them. There are 13 residues in the CDR3. CDR3 amino acids: CASSQEVLYGYTF. DNA of the CDR3: TGTGCCAGCAGCCAGGAAGTTCTCTATGGCTACACCTTC.

This chain links TRBV7-2 with TRBJ2-5; unclear D gene. Germline CDR1 reads SGHTA; CDR2 reads FQGNSA. V lost 5 bases, J lost 5 bases, and 6 bases lay in between. This CDR3 contains 11 residues. The CDR3 protein is CASSHFETQYF. As DNA, the CDR3 is TGTGCCAGCAGCCATTTCGAGACCCAGTACTTC.

The J gene is TRBJ1-2, the V gene TRBV27; TRBD1 matches 10 bases. Germline V CDR1 and CDR2: MNHEY, SMNVEV (reference sequence). The CDR3 length is 14 residues. With 8 bases clipped from V and 4 bases from J, the junction kept 7 bases outside the gene matches. This CDR3 is CASSPTGGFYGYTF. The CDR3 DNA reads TGTGCCAGCTCCCCGACAGGGGGCTTCTATGGCTACACCTTC.

CDR3 bases: TGTGCCAGCAGCTTGATTGGGGGGAGGTACAATGAGCAGTTCTTC. This gives the protein CASSLIGGRYNEQFF. The V gene is TRBV5-6, the J gene TRBJ2-1; tentatively, D is TRBD2 (6 bases). Germline lookup yields CDR1 SGHDT and CDR2 YYEEEE. The CDR3 has 15 amino acids. Trimming stripped 1 base from V and 4 bases from J, with 12 bases between.

The CDR3 DNA follows: TGTGCCAGCAGTGCTGGACTAGCGACTACCACAGATACGCAGTATTTT. It codes for CASSAGLATTTDTQYF. This sequence joins TRBV2 and TRBJ2-3, with 9 nucleotides matching TRBD2. CDR1 is SNHLY, CDR2 FYNNEI, per germline. The length of the CDR3 is 16 residues. J gave up 2 bases and V 4 bases, and 7 bases lay outside the gene matches.

This clone was counted between two and nine times. The chain is built from TRBV9 and TRBJ1-1; 7 positions agree with TRBD1. CDR3 length: 14 amino acids. The V segment lost 4 bases and the J segment 5 bases; nucleotides outside the gene matches: 8. From germline, CDR1 is SGDLS and CDR2 YYNGEE. The CDR3 is CASSPLTGRTEAFF. The CDR3 DNA reads TGTGCCAGCAGCCCACTGACAGGGAGGACTGAAGCTTTCTTT.

The V call is TRBV27, the J call TRBJ2-3, with TRBD2 as a possible D gene (6 bases). Trimming pared 7 bases from V and 7 bases from J, leaving 18 bases between. Germline CDR1 reads MNHEY; CDR2 reads SMNVEV (reference sequence). CDR3 size: 14 residues. This CDR3 reads CASNGRLPHHTQYF. CDR3 coding DNA: TGTGCCAGCAACGGGAGACTTCCACACCATACGCAGTATTTT.

This chain connects TRBV7-6 to TRBJ2-1; 11 bases match TRBD1. The CDR3 runs 15 residues. Germline V gene lookup returns CDR1 SGHVS and CDR2 FNYEAQ. The trim removed 1 base at V and 6 bases at J, leaving 2 bases unmatched. CDR3 loop: CASSLGDRGINEQFF. The CDR3 coding sequence is TGTGCCAGCAGCTTAGGGGACAGGGGGATCAATGAGCAGTTCTTC. Together with reference TRBV7-6 and TRBJ2-1, the CDR3 gives the full variable domain: GAGVSQSPRYKVTKRGQDVALRCDPISGHVSLYWYRQALGQGPEFLTYFNYEAQQDKSGLPNDRFSAERPEGSISTLTIQRTEQRDSAMYRCASSLGDRGINEQFFGPGTRLTVL.

This rearrangement joins TRBV2 to TRBJ1-3, with D possibly being TRBD1 (6 bases). CDR1 is SNHLY and CDR2 is FYNNEI in the germline V gene. Trimming cost V 7 bases and J 0 bases, with 13 bases left between them. The CDR3 runs to 15 residues. The CDR3 region has the DNA TGTGCCAGCAAGACGGGGGGCTACTCTGGAAACACCATATATTTT. It codes for CASKTGGYSGNTIYF.

The rearrangement links TRBV5-1 to TRBJ1-1; 7 positions match TRBD1. This CDR3 has 14 amino acids. The germline CDR1 and CDR2 sequences are SGHRS and YFSETQ. Losses at the gene ends were 2 bases for V and 5 bases for J; bases not matched to a gene: 6. CDR3 protein: CASSFLGGGTEAFF. DNA of the CDR3: TGCGCCAGCAGCTTTTTAGGGGGCGGGACTGAAGCTTTCTTT.

The chain employs TRBV9 and TRBJ2-6; 7 nucleotides match TRBD2. CDR3 length: 18 residues. Germline CDR1 is SGDLS and CDR2 is YYNGEE. V gave up 0 bases and J gave up 6 bases; unmatched junction bases: 12. In DNA, the CDR3 is TGTGCCAGCAGCGTAGACTATGGGAGGGGAAGTGAGGCCAACGTCCTGACTTTC. It translates to CASSVDYGRGSEANVLTF.

The chain employs TRBV4-1 and TRBJ2-2; D not resolved. The CDR3 covers 16 residues. The V and J ends lost 3 bases and 2 bases respectively, with 13 bases between them. Germline V gene data show CDR1 as MGHRA and CDR2 as YSYEKL. The CDR3 reads CASSQAVRVNTGELFF. Written as DNA, the CDR3 is TGCGCCAGCAGCCAGGCGGTGAGAGTTAACACCGGGGAGCTGTTTTTT.

The chain uses TRBV2 and TRBJ2-2, with TRBD2 matching 12 bases. Germline CDR1 is SNHLY and CDR2 is FYNNEI. The CDR3 runs to 14 residues. After removal of 8 bases from V and 6 bases from J, the junction contained 4 bases not matched to a gene. This CDR3 reads CASERLAGAGELFF. CDR3 nucleotide sequence: TGTGCCAGCGAGAGACTAGCGGGGGCCGGGGAGCTGTTTTTT.

The chain employs TRBV19 and TRBJ1-2; D uncertain. Per germline, CDR1 LNHDA and CDR2 SQIVND (reference sequence). The CDR3 length is 13 residues. V was shortened by 7 bases and J by 4 bases, with 13 bases between the two germline ends. The CDR3 bases are TGTGCCAGTACCAAACAGCTTTTCTATGGCTACACCTTC. It codes for CASTKQLFYGYTF.

The chain carries TRBV5-8 and TRBJ2-7, with D perhaps matching TRBD1 or TRBD2 (5 bases each). The CDR3 consists of 14 residues. V dropped 1 base and J dropped 6 bases, with 14 bases sitting between them. Germline V CDR1 and CDR2: SGHTS, YDEGEE. The CDR3 bases are TGTGCCAGCAGCTTGTACTCCGGGACCGGCGAGCAGTACTTC. Translated, it gives CASSLYSGTGEQYF.

The V and J genes are TRBV6-6 and TRBJ1-1; no reliable D call. The CDR3 is 12 residues long. CDR1 and CDR2 from the germline V gene are MNHNY and SVGAGI (reference sequence). Trimming removed 4 bases at V and 5 bases at J, with 8 bases between. The CDR3 region is CASSLGRTEAFF. The CDR3 DNA is TGTGCCAGCAGTTTGGGTCGGACTGAAGCTTTCTTT.

V is TRBV4-1 and J is TRBJ1-4; perhaps TRBD1 as D (5 bases). This CDR3 is built from 15 residues. The germline V and J ends were trimmed by 4 bases and 5 bases, with 14 bases remaining between them. Germline assignment: CDR1 MGHRA and CDR2 YSYEKL. The CDR3 loop reads CASSRGTRQNEKLFF. Written as DNA, the CDR3 is TGCGCCAGCAGCCGGGGGACGCGACAGAATGAAAAACTGTTTTTT.

The chain uses TRBV6-5 and TRBJ1-5, with D perhaps TRBD1 (6 bases). The CDR3 is made up of 15 amino acids. CDR1 MNHEY and CDR2 SVGAGI come from the germline V gene. Deletions cut 6 bases from V and 2 bases from J, with 14 bases between. CDR3 protein: CASRRTAGGNQPQHF. CDR3 coding DNA: TGTGCCAGCAGACGGACAGCGGGAGGCAATCAGCCCCAGCATTTT.

The chain joins TRBV5-1 to TRBJ2-5; the D gene is possibly TRBD1 (6 bases). This CDR3 spans 15 amino acids. CDR1 is SGHRS, CDR2 YFSETQ, per germline. Trimming pared 0 bases from V and 1 base from J, leaving 10 bases between. The CDR3, as DNA: TGCGCCAGCAGCTTGGCGCCAGGGGTCCAAGAGACCCAGTACTTC. This translates into CASSLAPGVQETQYF.

The chain couples TRBV10-3 to TRBJ2-2; D is perhaps TRBD1 or TRBD2 (5 bases each). With 3 bases removed from V and 8 bases from J, the gap between germline ends came to 7 bases. This CDR3 is 12 amino acids long. Germline V gene lookup returns CDR1 ENHRY and CDR2 SYGVKD. Here the CDR3 reads CAISDWGGELFF. The CDR3 DNA reads as TGTGCCATCAGTGACTGGGGGGGGGAGCTGTTTTTT.

The gene calls are TRBV11-3 and TRBJ2-1; D possibly corresponds to TRBD1 (6 bases). CDR3 length: 16 amino acids. V shed 5 bases and J shed 7 bases, with 21 bases lying between them. Germline-derived CDR1 and CDR2 are SGHNT and YENEEA. The CDR3 loop is CASSQRGQWIMNEQFF. In DNA form, the CDR3 reads TGTGCCAGCAGCCAACGGGGACAATGGATAATGAATGAGCAGTTCTTC.